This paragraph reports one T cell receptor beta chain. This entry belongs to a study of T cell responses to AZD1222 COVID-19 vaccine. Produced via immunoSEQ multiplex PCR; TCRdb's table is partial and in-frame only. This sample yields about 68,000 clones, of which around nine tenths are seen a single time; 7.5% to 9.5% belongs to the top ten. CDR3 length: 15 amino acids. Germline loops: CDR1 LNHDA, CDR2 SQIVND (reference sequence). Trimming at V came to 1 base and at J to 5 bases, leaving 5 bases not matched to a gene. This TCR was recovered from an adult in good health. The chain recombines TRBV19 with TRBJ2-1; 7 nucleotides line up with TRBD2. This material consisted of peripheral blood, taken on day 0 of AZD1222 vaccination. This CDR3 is CASSIVAGADNEQFF. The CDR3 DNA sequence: TGTGCCAGTAGTATAGTCGCGGGAGCCGACAATGAGCAGTTCTTC.